These 11 T cell receptor beta chains originate from one sample sequenced in a study of T-cell memory formation after mild COVID-19. MiXCR was run by TCRdb on the 5' RACE reads, yielding one entry per CDR3 protein. The table includes roughly 250,000 distinct CDR3 sequences, about a sixth detected once. The sequenced sample was PBMCs or a T cell subset sorted from them (not recorded which). These receptors were collected from a man between 18 and 29 years old who had mild COVID-19 (a few samples of this study predate the infection). Cell type and time point are not known.

This clonotype was seen a few times. The DNA for the CDR3 is TGTGCCAGCAGCCCAGGGGGCAGAAACAATGAGCAGTTCTTC. Protein product: CASSPGGRNNEQFF. The chain has TRBV7-2 and TRBJ2-1; 8 positions match TRBD1. The length of the CDR3 is 14 residues. Germline CDR1 SGHTA, CDR2 FQGNSA. Trimming at V came to 5 bases and at J to 5 bases, leaving 5 bases not matched to a gene.

There are a few counts of this clonotype. The genes are TRBV10-3 and TRBJ2-6; D not certain. The CDR3 sequence is 17 residues long. Germline CDR1 and CDR2: ENHRY and SYGVKD. V lost 3 bases, J lost 0 bases, and 12 bases lay in between. CDR3 residues: CAISEGSVSSGANVLTF. In DNA, the CDR3 is TGTGCCATCAGTGAAGGCAGCGTAAGCTCTGGGGCCAACGTCCTGACTTTC.

This chain uses TRBV28 with TRBJ2-3; 10 nucleotides agree with TRBD2. This CDR3 contains 18 residues. Looked up from germline, CDR1 is MDHEN and CDR2 is SYDVKM. Trimming took 6 bases from V and 0 from J; bases not matched to a gene: 12. CDR3: CASRATSGVRGSTDTQYF. The CDR3, as DNA: TGTGCCAGCAGGGCTACTAGCGGGGTCCGAGGGAGCACAGATACGCAGTATTTT.

In its sample, this clonotype was seen many times. The V gene is TRBV7-2, the J gene TRBJ2-5, with TRBD1 matching over 9 bases. Germline assignment: CDR1 SGHTA and CDR2 FQGNSA. J lost 5 bases, V lost 3 bases, and 7 bases had no gene match. CDR3 length equals 15 residues. CDR3 region: CASSLGTGTVETQYF. In nucleotides, the CDR3 is TGTGCCAGCAGCTTGGGGACAGGGACGGTGGAGACCCAGTACTTC.

This clonotype was recorded a few times. The CDR3 loop is CSVETGLNTEAFF. The CDR3 DNA is TGCAGCGTTGAGACAGGGCTTAACACTGAAGCTTTCTTT. This chain links TRBV29-1 with TRBJ1-1; 7 nucleotides agree with TRBD1. CDR3 length equals 13 residues. CDR1 and CDR2 (germline): SQVTM, ANQGSEA. V lost 3 bases to trimming and J lost 2 bases; unmatched junction nucleotides: 3.

There are a few counts of this clonotype. The J gene is TRBJ2-5, the V gene TRBV4-1; 7 positions match TRBD2. The CDR3 spans 16 residues. CDR1 MGHRA and CDR2 YSYEKL come from the germline V gene. V lost 0 bases and J lost 4; bases outside the gene matches: 8. The CDR3 sequence is CASSQDGRGYGETQYF. The DNA of the CDR3 is TGCGCCAGCAGCCAAGATGGGAGGGGTTACGGAGAGACCCAGTACTTC.

CDR3: CASGREKLFF. CDR3 DNA sequence: TGTGCCAGCGGAAGGGAAAAACTGTTTTTT. The V gene is TRBV6-5, the J gene TRBJ1-4; no clear D gene. Trimming stripped 8 bases from V and 8 bases from J, with 6 bases between. CDR3 length: 10 residues. Germline values: CDR1 MNHEY, CDR2 SVGAGI.

This clonotype came up a few times. V is TRBV6-2 or TRBV6-3 and J is TRBJ2-3; 11 nucleotides line up with TRBD2. CDR1 and CDR2 (germline): MNHEY, SVGEGT. The CDR3 length is 15 residues. After removal of 1 base from V and 8 bases from J, the junction contained 5 bases not matched to a gene. The CDR3 DNA is TGTGCCAGCAGTTACTTTGGGACTAGCGGAGCTACGCAGTATTTT. This sequence encodes CASSYFGTSGATQYF.

This clonotype was observed a few times. The chain couples TRBV9 to TRBJ1-3; perhaps TRBD1 as D (6 bases). Trimming pared 4 bases from V and 4 bases from J, leaving 15 bases between. There are 15 residues in the CDR3. The germline V gene encodes CDR1 SGDLS and CDR2 YYNGEE. The CDR3 spells CASSPRPGTGNTIYF. CDR3 in DNA: TGTGCCAGCAGCCCTCGTCCCGGGACAGGAAACACCATATATTTT.

The chain couples TRBV12-5 to TRBJ2-1, with TRBD1 matching 12 bases. Germline-derived CDR1 and CDR2 are LGHNT and FRNRAP. V lost 7 bases to trimming and J lost 8 bases; unmatched junction nucleotides: 9. The CDR3 has 15 amino acids. DNA of the CDR3: TGTGCTAGTGCCCAAAAGGGACAGGGGGCCGATGAGCAGTTCTTC. Amino acids: CASAQKGQGADEQFF.

The rearrangement uses TRBV20-1 and TRBJ2-5; the D is unclear. Trimming removed 3 bases at V and 2 bases at J, with 13 bases between. Germline V gives CDR1 DFQATT, CDR2 SNEGSKA (reference sequence). The CDR3 covers 14 residues. The CDR3 sequence: CSARKLNIQETQYF. CDR3 DNA: TGCAGTGCTAGGAAGCTTAATATACAAGAGACCCAGTACTTC.